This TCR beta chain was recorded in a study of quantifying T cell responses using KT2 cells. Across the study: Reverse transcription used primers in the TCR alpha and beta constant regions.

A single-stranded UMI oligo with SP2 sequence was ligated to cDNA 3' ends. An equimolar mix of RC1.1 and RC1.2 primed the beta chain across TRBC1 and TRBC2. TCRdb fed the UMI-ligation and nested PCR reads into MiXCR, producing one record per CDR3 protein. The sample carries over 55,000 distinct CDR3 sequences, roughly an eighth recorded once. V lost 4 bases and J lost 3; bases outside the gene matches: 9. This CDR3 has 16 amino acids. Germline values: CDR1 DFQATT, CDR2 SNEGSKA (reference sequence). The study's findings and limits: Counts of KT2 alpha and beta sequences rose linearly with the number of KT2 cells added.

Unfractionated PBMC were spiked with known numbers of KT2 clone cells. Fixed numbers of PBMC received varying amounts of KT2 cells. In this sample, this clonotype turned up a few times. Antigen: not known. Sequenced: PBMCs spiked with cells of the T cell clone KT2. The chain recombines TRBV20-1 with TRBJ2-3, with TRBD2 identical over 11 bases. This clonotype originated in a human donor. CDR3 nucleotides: TGCAGTGCTACGACCCCTAGCGGGGGGATAACAGATACGCAGTATTTT. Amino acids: CSATTPSGGITDTQYF.